This record covers a single T cell receptor beta chain. This CDR3 is built from 18 residues. Germline V gene data show CDR1 as MNHEY and CDR2 as SMNVEV (reference sequence). Germline trimming cut 1 base from V and 9 bases from J; bases unmatched to any gene: 14. This record comes from a study of cytomegalovirus exposure and HLA in healthy donors. About the research overall: The 120 validation repertoires matched the 650 to 850 first-cohort repertoires in platform, a later analysis reported.

Data came from immunoSEQ multiplex PCR; TCRdb stores just in-frame clones and leaves some out. The sample lists about 130,000 clones, almost 85% seen once, with around 27% in the top ten. The chain is built from TRBV27 and TRBJ2-1, with 11 bases matching TRBD2. The source material was PBMCs. This TCR derives from a young man in good health and CMV-seropositive. CDR3 loop: CASSLFTSGRSQLSEQFF. DNA for the CDR3: TGTGCCAGCAGTTTATTCACTAGCGGGAGATCGCAGTTGAGTGAGCAGTTCTTC.